The rows below give T cell receptor beta chains drawn from one sample of a study of CD8 T cells in ankylosing spondylitis. One entry per CDR3 protein results from TCRdb running MiXCR on the 5' RACE reads. This repertoire shows around 490,000 distinct CDR3 sequences, less than 6% found once; its top ten account for around 3.4%. The source material was blood, either unsorted or a sorted T cell fraction (not recorded which). The receptors shown here come from a male donor with ankylosing spondylitis. Both conserved end residues are part of each CDR3. Fields, in order: CDR3 DNA, CDR3 protein, CDR3 length, D gene, clone size, J gene, V gene. A D gene is named only where the DNA matches it firmly. The listing skips clone size in some rows; elsewhere it reads once, few, many or a size class.

cdr3_nt: TGTGCCAGCAGCCCTCCGGGACTAGCGGGGTTCGGGGAGCAGTTCTTC
cdr3_aa: CASSPPGLAGFGEQFF
cdr3_length: 16
d_call: TRBD2
clone_size: many
j_call: TRBJ2-1
v_call: TRBV5-6

cdr3_nt: TGTGCCAGCAGCGGGACAGTTACGAACACTGAAGCTTTCTTT
cdr3_aa: CASSGTVTNTEAFF
cdr3_length: 14
d_call: .
clone_size: many
j_call: TRBJ1-1
v_call: TRBV9

cdr3_nt: TGTGCCAGCAGTTTGGGCTCCGGCAGGGAGGGAAAACTGTTTTTT
cdr3_aa: CASSLGSGREGKLFF
cdr3_length: 15
d_call: .
clone_size: many
j_call: TRBJ1-4
v_call: TRBV12-3/TRBV12-4

cdr3_nt: TGTGCCAGCAGCCCGCTACCGGATTCACCCCTCCACTTT
cdr3_aa: CASSPLPDSPLHF
cdr3_length: 13
d_call: .
clone_size: many
j_call: TRBJ1-6
v_call: TRBV4-2

cdr3_nt: TGTGCCACCCGAAAGTCAGGGGAGGGCACAGATACGCAGTATTTT
cdr3_aa: CATRKSGEGTDTQYF
cdr3_length: 15
d_call: .
clone_size: many
j_call: TRBJ2-3
v_call: TRBV6-1

cdr3_nt: TGCAGTGCTAGAGACACAACAGGGGCTGGGGCCAACGTCCTGACTTTC
cdr3_aa: CSARDTTGAGANVLTF
cdr3_length: 16
d_call: TRBD1
clone_size: many
j_call: TRBJ2-6
v_call: TRBV20-1

cdr3_nt: TGTGCCAGCACGGAGAGCTTTTCCTACAATGAGCAGTTCTTC
cdr3_aa: CASTESFSYNEQFF
cdr3_length: 14
d_call: .
clone_size: many
j_call: TRBJ2-1
v_call: TRBV12-3/TRBV12-4

cdr3_nt: TGCGCCAGCAGCTTGGAGCAGGGGGGCCTAGATACGCAGTATTTT
cdr3_aa: CASSLEQGGLDTQYF
cdr3_length: 15
d_call: .
clone_size: many
j_call: TRBJ2-3
v_call: TRBV5-1

cdr3_nt: TGCAGCGTTGGTACACGGTCCTACGAGCAGTACTTC
cdr3_aa: CSVGTRSYEQYF
cdr3_length: 12
d_call: .
clone_size: many
j_call: TRBJ2-7
v_call: TRBV29-1

cdr3_nt: TGTGCCAGCAGCTTAGGTGGAGGGCTAAATGAGCAGTTCTTC
cdr3_aa: CASSLGGGLNEQFF
cdr3_length: 14
d_call: .
clone_size: many
j_call: TRBJ2-1
v_call: TRBV7-2

cdr3_nt: TGTGCCAGCAACGAATTCAGCGGAACCTTTAATTCACCCCTCCACTTT
cdr3_aa: CASNEFSGTFNSPLHF
cdr3_length: 16
d_call: .
clone_size: few
j_call: TRBJ1-6
v_call: TRBV6-1

cdr3_nt: TGTGCCAGCAGCCACGGACTAGCGGAGTACCAAGAGACCCAGTACTTC
cdr3_aa: CASSHGLAEYQETQYF
cdr3_length: 16
d_call: TRBD2
clone_size: .
j_call: TRBJ2-5
v_call: TRBV6-2/TRBV6-3

cdr3_nt: TGTGCCAGCAGCTCCCCGGGGCACGAGCAGTACTTC
cdr3_aa: CASSSPGHEQYF
cdr3_length: 12
d_call: .
clone_size: .
j_call: TRBJ2-7
v_call: TRBV7-9

cdr3_nt: TGTGCCAGCTCACCACCGGACAGGGCCGGCTACACCTTC
cdr3_aa: CASSPPDRAGYTF
cdr3_length: 13
d_call: TRBD1
clone_size: many
j_call: TRBJ1-2
v_call: TRBV18

cdr3_nt: TGCGCCAGCAGCCCCACTGGGGTGGAGACCCAGTACTTC
cdr3_aa: CASSPTGVETQYF
cdr3_length: 13
d_call: .
clone_size: many
j_call: TRBJ2-5
v_call: TRBV7-2

cdr3_nt: TGTGCCAGCAGCTCCCGGACAGCCGCCCGCATTCAGTACTTC
cdr3_aa: CASSSRTAARIQYF
cdr3_length: 14
d_call: .
clone_size: .
j_call: TRBJ2-4
v_call: TRBV7-2

cdr3_nt: TGCAGTATAACGGGGTCTCCAAGCTCCTACAATGAGCAGTTCTTC
cdr3_aa: CSITGSPSSYNEQFF
cdr3_length: 15
d_call: .
clone_size: many
j_call: TRBJ2-1
v_call: TRBV20-1

cdr3_nt: TGTGCCAGCAGTCCCCACGGACTAGCGGGAGTCCAAGAGACCCAGTACTTC
cdr3_aa: CASSPHGLAGVQETQYF
cdr3_length: 17
d_call: TRBD2
clone_size: many
j_call: TRBJ2-5
v_call: TRBV28

cdr3_nt: TGTGCCAGCAGTTCACAGGGACTGAATGAAAAACTGTTTTTT
cdr3_aa: CASSSQGLNEKLFF
cdr3_length: 14
d_call: .
clone_size: many
j_call: TRBJ1-4
v_call: TRBV12-3/TRBV12-4

cdr3_nt: TGTGCCAGCAGCTTAGTCCGACCTAGCGGCTCCTACGAGCAGTACTTC
cdr3_aa: CASSLVRPSGSYEQYF
cdr3_length: 16
d_call: TRBD2
clone_size: many
j_call: TRBJ2-7
v_call: TRBV7-9

cdr3_nt: TGTGCCAGCAGCCTCCTTAGGCAGGGTCGAGAGCAGTTCTTC
cdr3_aa: CASSLLRQGREQFF
cdr3_length: 14
d_call: .
clone_size: few
j_call: TRBJ2-1
v_call: TRBV7-9

cdr3_nt: TGCAGTGCTGAGGGACGGATAGACATTCAGTACTTC
cdr3_aa: CSAEGRIDIQYF
cdr3_length: 12
d_call: .
clone_size: many
j_call: TRBJ2-4
v_call: TRBV20-1

cdr3_nt: TGTGCCAGCAGTTATCAGGGGGCAGTGGACATTCAGTACTTC
cdr3_aa: CASSYQGAVDIQYF
cdr3_length: 14
d_call: TRBD1
clone_size: .
j_call: TRBJ2-4
v_call: TRBV12-3/TRBV12-4

cdr3_nt: TGTGCCAGCAGTTATTTTAAGACCGCGGTCGCTAACTATGGCTACACCTTC
cdr3_aa: CASSYFKTAVANYGYTF
cdr3_length: 17
d_call: .
clone_size: .
j_call: TRBJ1-2
v_call: TRBV6-5

cdr3_nt: TGTGCCAGCAGCTTACTGGGTTGGGAGACCCAGTACTTC
cdr3_aa: CASSLLGWETQYF
cdr3_length: 13
d_call: .
clone_size: few
j_call: TRBJ2-5
v_call: TRBV7-9

cdr3_nt: TGTGCCAGCAGTTTGGTAAGTCAGCCCCAGCATTTT
cdr3_aa: CASSLVSQPQHF
cdr3_length: 12
d_call: .
clone_size: few
j_call: TRBJ1-5
v_call: TRBV27